The rows below give T cell receptor beta chains drawn from one sample of a study of spatial heterogeneity in lung cancer. TCRdb called the 5' RACE reads again in MiXCR, with one record for every CDR3 protein. This table holds about 120,000 distinct CDR3 sequences, about 12% found once. The input for sequencing was PBMCs, taken at follow-up. All receptors derive from a male donor with early-stage non-small cell lung cancer. The CDR3 runs from the conserved cysteine through the conserved F or W. D genes are given only for firm matches. Size is omitted from some rows. Given values are once, few, many or a class for expanded clones.

clone size: few
J gene: TRBJ1-2
V gene: TRBV4-2
D gene: .
CDR3 protein: CASSQDPGNKFYGYTF
CDR3 DNA: TGTGCCAGCAGCCAAGATCCTGGAAACAAATTCTATGGCTACACCTTC

clone size: many
J gene: TRBJ1-1
V gene: TRBV5-5
D gene: .
CDR3 protein: CASSFQSGAEAFF
CDR3 DNA: TGTGCCAGCAGCTTCCAAAGCGGGGCTGAAGCTTTCTTT

clone size: many
J gene: TRBJ2-1
V gene: TRBV20-1
D gene: .
CDR3 protein: CSARRQGGGGEQFF
CDR3 DNA: TGCAGTGCTCGCAGACAGGGAGGTGGAGGGGAGCAGTTCTTC

clone size: .
J gene: TRBJ1-1
V gene: TRBV7-9
D gene: .
CDR3 protein: CASSLDPGTEAFF
CDR3 DNA: TGTGCCAGCAGCTTAGACCCTGGGACTGAAGCTTTCTTT

clone size: many
J gene: TRBJ2-2
V gene: TRBV12-3/TRBV12-4
D gene: .
CDR3 protein: CASSPRTGGPGELFF
CDR3 DNA: TGTGCCAGCAGTCCTCGGACGGGTGGGCCCGGGGAGCTGTTTTTT

clone size: many
J gene: TRBJ1-1
V gene: TRBV5-1
D gene: TRBD1
CDR3 protein: CASTPGQGIIAEAFF
CDR3 DNA: TGCGCCAGCACCCCGGGACAGGGGATAATCGCTGAAGCTTTCTTT

clone size: few
J gene: TRBJ2-5
V gene: TRBV7-7
D gene: TRBD1
CDR3 protein: CASSLDRDQTQYF
CDR3 DNA: TGTGCTAGCAGCTTAGACAGGGACCAGACCCAGTACTTC

clone size: .
J gene: TRBJ1-3
V gene: TRBV29-1
D gene: .
CDR3 protein: CSVEGADASGNTIYF
CDR3 DNA: TGCAGCGTTGAAGGTGCAGATGCCTCTGGAAACACCATATATTTT

clone size: medium-sized
J gene: TRBJ1-5
V gene: TRBV12-3/TRBV12-4
D gene: .
CDR3 protein: CASSYTDSNQPQHF
CDR3 DNA: TGTGCCAGCAGTTACACGGATAGCAATCAGCCCCAGCATTTT

clone size: few
J gene: TRBJ1-6
V gene: TRBV5-1
D gene: .
CDR3 protein: CASSLDGIAPSPLHF
CDR3 DNA: TGCGCCAGCAGCTTGGACGGGATCGCTCCATCACCCCTCCACTTT

clone size: few
J gene: TRBJ1-3
V gene: TRBV6-5
D gene: .
CDR3 protein: CASSYRGYSGNTIYF
CDR3 DNA: TGTGCCAGCAGTTATCGAGGGTACTCTGGAAACACCATATATTTT

clone size: few
J gene: TRBJ2-6
V gene: TRBV5-1
D gene: .
CDR3 protein: CASSLAVSGANVLTF
CDR3 DNA: TGCGCCAGCAGCTTGGCCGTCTCTGGGGCCAACGTCCTGACTTTC

clone size: few
J gene: TRBJ2-5
V gene: TRBV10-3
D gene: TRBD1
CDR3 protein: CAIRGTGEAETQYF
CDR3 DNA: TGTGCCATCAGGGGGACAGGGGAAGCGGAGACCCAGTACTTC

clone size: many
J gene: TRBJ1-5
V gene: TRBV28
D gene: .
CDR3 protein: CASSPRLGPGQPQHF
CDR3 DNA: TGTGCCAGCAGTCCACGCTTGGGCCCAGGGCAGCCCCAGCATTTT

clone size: many
J gene: TRBJ2-2
V gene: TRBV29-1
D gene: .
CDR3 protein: CSVEAMNTGELFF
CDR3 DNA: TGCAGCGTTGAGGCCATGAACACCGGGGAGCTGTTTTTT

clone size: few
J gene: TRBJ2-7
V gene: TRBV27
D gene: .
CDR3 protein: CATPGAEQKSEQYF
CDR3 DNA: TGTGCCACTCCCGGAGCGGAACAGAAGTCCGAGCAGTACTTC

clone size: .
J gene: TRBJ2-5
V gene: TRBV24-1
D gene: .
CDR3 protein: CATSPGQGVETQYF
CDR3 DNA: TGTGCCACCAGTCCGGGACAAGGGGTAGAGACCCAGTACTTC

clone size: few
J gene: TRBJ2-5
V gene: TRBV5-4
D gene: .
CDR3 protein: CASSRGQGIMETQYF
CDR3 DNA: TGTGCCAGCAGCAGGGGACAAGGGATCATGGAGACCCAGTACTTC

clone size: .
J gene: TRBJ2-7
V gene: TRBV13
D gene: TRBD1
CDR3 protein: CASSLTGNKQYF
CDR3 DNA: TGTGCCAGCAGCTTGACAGGGAACAAGCAGTACTTC

clone size: .
J gene: TRBJ1-5
V gene: TRBV20-1
D gene: .
CDR3 protein: CSARDRLTVSNQPQHF
CDR3 DNA: TGCAGTGCTAGAGATAGGCTGACCGTTAGCAATCAGCCCCAGCATTTT

clone size: many
J gene: TRBJ1-5
V gene: TRBV6-4
D gene: .
CDR3 protein: CASSGRPGHRSNQPQHF
CDR3 DNA: TGTGCCAGCAGTGGGCGACCGGGACACCGTAGCAATCAGCCCCAGCATTTT

clone size: .
J gene: TRBJ2-1
V gene: TRBV5-5
D gene: .
CDR3 protein: CASSLGGVSEQFF
CDR3 DNA: TGTGCCAGCAGCTTGGGAGGGGTCAGTGAGCAGTTCTTC

clone size: few
J gene: TRBJ2-4
V gene: TRBV12-3/TRBV12-4
D gene: TRBD1
CDR3 protein: CASSQDRNGKNIQYF
CDR3 DNA: TGTGCCAGCAGTCAGGACAGGAATGGCAAAAACATTCAGTACTTC

clone size: .
J gene: TRBJ1-6
V gene: TRBV7-9
D gene: TRBD1
CDR3 protein: CASSVPLDRSSYNSPLHF
CDR3 DNA: TGTGCCAGCAGCGTACCCCTGGACAGGAGCTCCTATAATTCACCCCTCCACTTT

clone size: .
J gene: TRBJ2-3
V gene: TRBV5-1
D gene: .
CDR3 protein: CASRPGAGTDTQYF
CDR3 DNA: TGCGCCAGCAGGCCCGGTGCGGGTACAGATACGCAGTATTTT

clone size: .
J gene: TRBJ2-3
V gene: TRBV4-2
D gene: .
CDR3 protein: CASSQEGRDTQYF
CDR3 DNA: TGTGCCAGCAGCCAAGAGGGTCGTGATACGCAGTATTTT

clone size: many
J gene: TRBJ2-3
V gene: TRBV11-2
D gene: .
CDR3 protein: CASSLAAGHTQYF
CDR3 DNA: TGTGCCAGCAGCTTAGCCGCGGGACATACGCAGTATTTT

clone size: many
J gene: TRBJ1-4
V gene: TRBV5-1
D gene: TRBD1
CDR3 protein: CASRLGQAGEKLFF
CDR3 DNA: TGCGCCAGCAGGTTAGGACAGGCGGGGGAAAAACTGTTTTTT

clone size: .
J gene: TRBJ2-3
V gene: TRBV3-1
D gene: TRBD1
CDR3 protein: CASSQGQGWTDTQYF
CDR3 DNA: TGTGCCAGCAGCCAAGGACAGGGGTGGACAGATACGCAGTATTTT

clone size: .
J gene: TRBJ1-6
V gene: TRBV7-2
D gene: .
CDR3 protein: CASSPEGGNNSPLHF
CDR3 DNA: TGTGCCAGCAGCCCGGAGGGGGGGAATAATTCACCCCTCCACTTT

clone size: .
J gene: TRBJ1-2
V gene: TRBV9
D gene: .
CDR3 protein: CASSATGIYGYTF
CDR3 DNA: TGTGCCAGCAGCGCTACAGGGATCTATGGCTACACCTTC

clone size: many
J gene: TRBJ1-5
V gene: TRBV27
D gene: .
CDR3 protein: CASNFMRPGDSNQPQHF
CDR3 DNA: TGTGCCAGCAACTTTATGCGTCCAGGGGATAGCAATCAGCCCCAGCATTTT

clone size: many
J gene: TRBJ2-1
V gene: TRBV10-3
D gene: .
CDR3 protein: CAISESRTPREQFF
CDR3 DNA: TGTGCCATCAGTGAGTCTCGAACTCCGCGTGAGCAGTTCTTC

clone size: many
J gene: TRBJ1-1
V gene: TRBV20-1
D gene: TRBD1
CDR3 protein: CSARDRTGWGDTEAFF
CDR3 DNA: TGCAGTGCTAGAGATCGGACAGGGTGGGGGGACACTGAAGCTTTCTTT

clone size: .
J gene: TRBJ1-3
V gene: TRBV2
D gene: TRBD1
CDR3 protein: CASSQQGVGNTIYF
CDR3 DNA: TGTGCCAGCAGTCAACAGGGGGTCGGAAACACCATATATTTT

clone size: .
J gene: TRBJ2-5
V gene: TRBV6-1
D gene: .
CDR3 protein: CASMEGGNQETQYF
CDR3 DNA: TGTGCCAGCATGGAGGGGGGGAACCAAGAGACCCAGTACTTC

clone size: .
J gene: TRBJ2-7
V gene: TRBV4-1
D gene: .
CDR3 protein: CASSSPGQGNYEQYF
CDR3 DNA: TGCGCCAGCAGCTCCCCCGGGCAGGGCAACTACGAGCAGTACTTC

clone size: .
J gene: TRBJ2-3
V gene: TRBV10-3
D gene: .
CDR3 protein: CAIRNGAGTDTQYF
CDR3 DNA: TGTGCCATCAGAAACGGGGCGGGCACAGATACGCAGTATTTT

clone size: many
J gene: TRBJ1-3
V gene: TRBV27
D gene: .
CDR3 protein: CASSPRPSFGNTIYF
CDR3 DNA: TGTGCCAGCAGTCCTAGGCCCTCCTTTGGAAACACCATATATTTT

clone size: many
J gene: TRBJ2-5
V gene: TRBV20-1
D gene: TRBD2
CDR3 protein: CSSTHRGTSKETQYF
CDR3 DNA: TGCAGCTCAACCCATAGGGGGACTAGCAAAGAGACCCAGTACTTC

clone size: .
J gene: TRBJ2-4
V gene: TRBV28
D gene: TRBD2
CDR3 protein: CASSRGGGDKNIQYF
CDR3 DNA: TGTGCCAGCAGCCGTGGTGGGGGGGACAAAAACATTCAGTACTTC

clone size: few
J gene: TRBJ2-7
V gene: TRBV6-6
D gene: .
CDR3 protein: CASSSGPRRTGTSRYF
CDR3 DNA: TGTGCCAGCAGTTCTGGACCGCGAAGGACGGGAACCTCGCGGTACTTC

clone size: few
J gene: TRBJ1-6
V gene: TRBV3-1
D gene: TRBD1
CDR3 protein: CASSHGQGHSPLHF
CDR3 DNA: TGTGCCAGCAGCCATGGACAGGGGCATTCACCCCTCCACTTT

clone size: many
J gene: TRBJ2-1
V gene: TRBV20-1
D gene: .
CDR3 protein: CSADPGRPNNEQFF
CDR3 DNA: TGCAGTGCGGATCCGGGACGGCCTAACAATGAGCAGTTCTTC

clone size: few
J gene: TRBJ2-3
V gene: TRBV6-1
D gene: TRBD2
CDR3 protein: CASLAGGSTDTQYF
CDR3 DNA: TGTGCCAGCCTAGCGGGGGGTAGCACAGATACGCAGTATTTT

clone size: .
J gene: TRBJ1-1
V gene: TRBV7-2
D gene: .
CDR3 protein: CASSLWSDEAFF
CDR3 DNA: TGTGCCAGCAGCTTATGGTCAGATGAAGCTTTCTTT

clone size: .
J gene: TRBJ2-5
V gene: TRBV6-5
D gene: TRBD1
CDR3 protein: CASSYYTGEETQYF
CDR3 DNA: TGTGCCAGCAGTTATTATACAGGGGAAGAGACCCAGTACTTC

clone size: few
J gene: TRBJ1-5
V gene: TRBV6-1
D gene: .
CDR3 protein: CASSDQPQHF
CDR3 DNA: TGTGCCAGCAGTGATCAGCCCCAGCATTTT

clone size: few
J gene: TRBJ2-1
V gene: TRBV6-2/TRBV6-3
D gene: .
CDR3 protein: CASSSYYLGSTRNEQFF
CDR3 DNA: TGTGCCAGCAGTTCTTATTATTTGGGCTCGACTCGCAATGAGCAGTTCTTC

clone size: .
J gene: TRBJ1-4
V gene: TRBV7-2
D gene: .
CDR3 protein: CASSVGTRGDEKLFF
CDR3 DNA: TGTGCCAGCAGCGTTGGGACACGGGGGGATGAAAAACTGTTTTTT

clone size: many
J gene: TRBJ2-1
V gene: TRBV29-1
D gene: .
CDR3 protein: CSVVRGSNEQFF
CDR3 DNA: TGCAGCGTTGTTAGGGGGAGCAATGAGCAGTTCTTC

clone size: many
J gene: TRBJ1-6
V gene: TRBV18
D gene: .
CDR3 protein: CASSPPTAHSYSPLHF
CDR3 DNA: TGTGCCAGCTCACCACCGACAGCGCATAGCTATTCACCCCTCCACTTT

clone size: few
J gene: TRBJ2-2
V gene: TRBV20-1
D gene: .
CDR3 protein: CSASGGLNTGELFF
CDR3 DNA: TGCAGTGCTTCAGGGGGACTCAACACCGGGGAGCTGTTTTTT

clone size: many
J gene: TRBJ2-7
V gene: TRBV4-1
D gene: .
CDR3 protein: CASSQDLVFSYEQYF
CDR3 DNA: TGCGCCAGCAGCCAAGATTTGGTCTTCTCCTACGAGCAGTACTTC

clone size: .
J gene: TRBJ2-1
V gene: TRBV29-1
D gene: TRBD1
CDR3 protein: CSVANPDRGHNEQFF
CDR3 DNA: TGCAGCGTTGCGAACCCTGACAGGGGGCACAATGAGCAGTTCTTC

clone size: few
J gene: TRBJ2-1
V gene: TRBV9
D gene: .
CDR3 protein: CASSPGLSPSYNEQFF
CDR3 DNA: TGTGCCAGCAGCCCGGGGCTCAGCCCCTCCTACAATGAGCAGTTCTTC